This TCR beta chain was recorded in a study of cytomegalovirus exposure and HLA in healthy donors. Study results and limitations: Serostatus for CMV was the only available immune exposure information. Most observed TCR sequences were rare, whereas some public TCRs were detected in many donors. Productive status was seen about 87% or about 30% of the time for most TCR beta V segments in an earlier analysis. Evidence from a later analysis indicated that most CMV-associated TCR beta chains looked HLA-restricted.

As to this clone: Antigen: not known.

CDR1 is MNHEY, CDR2 SMNVEV, per germline (reference sequence). This CDR3 has 17 residues. Trimming took 1 base from V and 2 from J, leaving 14 bases between them. Primers included in the PCR were 60 Vbeta and 13 Jbeta primers. The repertoire was sequenced with immunoSEQ multiplex PCR; TCRdb's copy has only in-frame clones and lacks some. The table has roughly 100,000 clones, less than 85% seen once. The sequencing input was PBMCs. The V call is TRBV27, the J call TRBJ2-2; D possibly corresponds to TRBD2 (6 bases). The sequence came from a woman younger than 35 in good health and CMV-seropositive. CDR3 protein: CASSLYVGGVNTGELFF. The CDR3 region has the DNA TGTGCCAGCAGTTTATATGTGGGCGGGGTAAACACCGGGGAGCTGTTTTTT.